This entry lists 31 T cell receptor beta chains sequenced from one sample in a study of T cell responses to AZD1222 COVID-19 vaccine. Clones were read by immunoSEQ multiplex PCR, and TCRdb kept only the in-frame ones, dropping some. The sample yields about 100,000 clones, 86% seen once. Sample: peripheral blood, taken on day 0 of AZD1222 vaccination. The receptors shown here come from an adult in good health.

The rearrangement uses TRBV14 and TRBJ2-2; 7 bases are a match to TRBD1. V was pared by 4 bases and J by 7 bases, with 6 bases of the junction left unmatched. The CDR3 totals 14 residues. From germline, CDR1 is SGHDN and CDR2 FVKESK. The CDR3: CASSLRQGIGELFF. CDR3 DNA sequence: TGTGCCAGCAGCCTAAGACAGGGTATCGGGGAGCTGTTTTTT.

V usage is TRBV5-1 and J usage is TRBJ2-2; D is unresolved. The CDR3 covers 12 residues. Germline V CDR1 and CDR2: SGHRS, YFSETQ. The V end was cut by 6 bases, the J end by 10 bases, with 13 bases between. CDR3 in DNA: TGCGCCAGCAAAGGACCCTGGGAGGAGCTGTTTTTT. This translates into CASKGPWEELFF.

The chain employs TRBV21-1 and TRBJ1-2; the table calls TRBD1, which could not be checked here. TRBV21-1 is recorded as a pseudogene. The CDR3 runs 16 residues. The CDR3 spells CASSKLSGQGLYGYTF. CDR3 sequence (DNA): TGTGCCAGCAGCAAGCTATCCGGACAGGGTCTCTATGGCTACACCTTC.

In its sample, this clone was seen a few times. The CDR3 coding sequence is TGTGCCAGCATGGGGCGAAAACTAAGATCAAAACACAGGGGGTCGAACACTGAAGCTTTCTTT. It specifies CASMGRKLRSKHRGSNTEAFF. The rearrangement links TRBV6-9 to TRBJ1-1; TRBD1 aligns across 8 bases. Germline V gene sequence: CDR1 MNHGY, CDR2 SVAAGI. The CDR3 length is 21 residues. V lost 7 bases to trimming and J lost 1 base; unmatched junction nucleotides: 26.

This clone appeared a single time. CDR3 sequence (DNA): TGTGCCAGCAGCTCATCCTTCGGGGGGCACACTGAAGCTTTCTTT. Translating it yields CASSSSFGGHTEAFF. The chain combines TRBV11-3 with TRBJ1-1, with D maybe TRBD1 (6 bases). The CDR3 contains 15 residues. Trimming shortened V by 4 bases and J by 3 bases, and 15 bases separated the two germline ends. Germline lookup yields CDR1 SGHNT and CDR2 YENEEA.

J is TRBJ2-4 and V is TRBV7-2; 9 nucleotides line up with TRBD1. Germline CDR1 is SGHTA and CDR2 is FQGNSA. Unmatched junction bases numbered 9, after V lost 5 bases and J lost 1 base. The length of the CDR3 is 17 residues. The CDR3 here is CASSPRDRARAKNIQYF. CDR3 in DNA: TGTGCCAGCAGCCCCCGGGACAGGGCAAGGGCCAAAAACATTCAGTACTTC.

As DNA, the CDR3 is TGTGCCAGCAGCCAAGATCAGGGAAACACCATATATTTT. Translated, it gives CASSQDQGNTIYF. The chain links TRBV3-1 (or the pseudogene TRBV3-2) to TRBJ1-3; D gene ambiguous. Per the germline V gene, CDR1 is LGHDT and CDR2 is YNNKEL (reference sequence). The CDR3 has 13 amino acids. V lost 0 bases, J lost 4 bases, and 4 bases lay in between.

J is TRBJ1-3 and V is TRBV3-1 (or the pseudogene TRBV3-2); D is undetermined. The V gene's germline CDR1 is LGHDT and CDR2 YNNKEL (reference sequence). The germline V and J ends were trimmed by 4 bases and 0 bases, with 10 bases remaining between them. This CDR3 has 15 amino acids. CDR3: CASSRLYLSGNTIYF. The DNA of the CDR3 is TGTGCCAGCAGCCGTTTATACCTCTCTGGAAACACCATATATTTT.

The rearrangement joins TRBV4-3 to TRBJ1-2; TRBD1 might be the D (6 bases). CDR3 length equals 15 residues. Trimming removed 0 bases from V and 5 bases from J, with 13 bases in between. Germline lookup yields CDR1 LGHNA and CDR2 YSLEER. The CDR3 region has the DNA TGCGCCAGCAGCCAAGACACAGGGACTAGTTATGGCTACACCTTC. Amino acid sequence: CASSQDTGTSYGYTF.

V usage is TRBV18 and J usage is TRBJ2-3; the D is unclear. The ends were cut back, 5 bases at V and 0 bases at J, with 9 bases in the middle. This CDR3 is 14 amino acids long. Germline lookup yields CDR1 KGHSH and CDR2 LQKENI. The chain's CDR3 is CASSTGTSTDTQYF. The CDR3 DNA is TGTGCCAGCTCAACCGGAACGAGCACAGATACGCAGTATTTT.

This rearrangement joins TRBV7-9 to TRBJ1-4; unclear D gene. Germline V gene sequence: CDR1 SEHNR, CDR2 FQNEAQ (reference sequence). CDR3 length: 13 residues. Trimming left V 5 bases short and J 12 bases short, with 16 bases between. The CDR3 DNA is TGTGCCAGCAGCCCCGGACCCGCCCGGGAACTGTTTTTT. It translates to CASSPGPARELFF.

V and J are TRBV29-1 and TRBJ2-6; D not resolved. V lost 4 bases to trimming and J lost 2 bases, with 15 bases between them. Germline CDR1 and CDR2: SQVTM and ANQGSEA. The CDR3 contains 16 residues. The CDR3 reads CSVVFRSRPGANVLTF. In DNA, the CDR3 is TGCAGCGTTGTTTTCCGATCTCGCCCTGGGGCCAACGTCCTGACTTTC.

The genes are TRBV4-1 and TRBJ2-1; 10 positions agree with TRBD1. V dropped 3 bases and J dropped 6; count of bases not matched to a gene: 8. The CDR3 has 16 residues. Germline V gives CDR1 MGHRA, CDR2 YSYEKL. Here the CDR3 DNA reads TGCGCCAGCAGCCAGCCCGACAGGGGGCGACTCAATGAGCAGTTCTTC. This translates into CASSQPDRGRLNEQFF.

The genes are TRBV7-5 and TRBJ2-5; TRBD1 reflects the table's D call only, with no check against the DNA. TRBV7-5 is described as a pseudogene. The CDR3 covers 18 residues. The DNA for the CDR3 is TGTGTCAGAAGCTTCATTCCCCTCCCGACAGGCCGACAAGAGACCCAGTACTTC. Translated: CVRSFIPLPTGRQETQYF.

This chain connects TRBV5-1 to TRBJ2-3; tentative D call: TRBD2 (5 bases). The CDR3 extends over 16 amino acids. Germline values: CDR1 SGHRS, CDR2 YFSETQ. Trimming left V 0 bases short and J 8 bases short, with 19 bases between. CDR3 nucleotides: TGCGCCAGCAGCTTGGCTAGCACAGAGGACGTAGGTACGCAGTATTTT. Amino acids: CASSLASTEDVGTQYF.

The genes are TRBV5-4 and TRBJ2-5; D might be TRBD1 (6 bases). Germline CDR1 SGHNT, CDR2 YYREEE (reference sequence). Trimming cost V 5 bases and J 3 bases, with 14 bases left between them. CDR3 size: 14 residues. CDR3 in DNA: TGTGCCAGCAGTTCGAGGGACACCGAAGAGACCCAGTACTTC. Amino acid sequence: CASSSRDTEETQYF.

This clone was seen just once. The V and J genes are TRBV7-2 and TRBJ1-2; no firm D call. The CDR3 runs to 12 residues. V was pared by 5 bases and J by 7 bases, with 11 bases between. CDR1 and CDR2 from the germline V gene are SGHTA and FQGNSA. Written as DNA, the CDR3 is TGTGCCAGCAGCCGTCCCAGGAGTGGCTACACCTTC. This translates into CASSRPRSGYTF. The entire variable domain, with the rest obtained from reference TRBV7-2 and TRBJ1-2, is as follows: GAGVSQSPSNKVTEKGKDVELRCDPISGHTALYWYRQSLGQGLEFLIYFQGNSAPDKSGLPSDRFSAERTGGSVSTLTIQRTQQEDSAVYLCASSRPRSGYTFGSGTRLTVV.

CDR3 DNA sequence: TGTGCCAGCACCCTGGAAACAGGGAATGAGCAGTTCTTC. This encodes CASTLETGNEQFF. The chain joins TRBV5-8 to TRBJ2-1; perhaps TRBD1 as D (6 bases). V was trimmed by 6 bases and J by 7 bases, leaving 14 bases between them. Germline V CDR1 and CDR2: SGHTS, YDEGEE. The CDR3 covers 13 residues.

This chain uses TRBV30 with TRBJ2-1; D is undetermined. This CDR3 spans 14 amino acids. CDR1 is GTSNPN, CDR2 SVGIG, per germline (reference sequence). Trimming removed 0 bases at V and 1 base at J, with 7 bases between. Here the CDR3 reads CAWSVTLSYNEQFF. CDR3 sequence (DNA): TGTGCCTGGAGTGTCACCTTATCCTACAATGAGCAGTTCTTC.

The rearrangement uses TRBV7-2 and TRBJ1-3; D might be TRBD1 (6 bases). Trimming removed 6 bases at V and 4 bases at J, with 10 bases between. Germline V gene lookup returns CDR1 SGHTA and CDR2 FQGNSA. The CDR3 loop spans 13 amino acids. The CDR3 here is CASSADRGNTIYF. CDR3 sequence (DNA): TGTGCCAGCAGTGCTGACAGGGGAAACACCATATATTTT.

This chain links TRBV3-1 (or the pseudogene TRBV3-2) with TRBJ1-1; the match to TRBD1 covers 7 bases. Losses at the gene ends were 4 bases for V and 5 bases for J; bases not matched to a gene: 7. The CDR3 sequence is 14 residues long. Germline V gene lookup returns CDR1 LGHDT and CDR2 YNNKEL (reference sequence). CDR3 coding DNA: TGTGCCAGCAGCCTCCAGGGGGGAGAGACTGAAGCTTTCTTT. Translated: CASSLQGGETEAFF.

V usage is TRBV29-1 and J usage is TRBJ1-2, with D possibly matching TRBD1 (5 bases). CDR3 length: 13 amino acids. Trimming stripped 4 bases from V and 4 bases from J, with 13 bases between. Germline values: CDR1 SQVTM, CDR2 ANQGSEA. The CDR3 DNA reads TGCAGCGTTGTGGGACCTAGGAGCTATGGCTACACCTTC. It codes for CSVVGPRSYGYTF. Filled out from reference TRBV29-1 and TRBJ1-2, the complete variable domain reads SAVISQKPSRDICQRGTSLTIQCQVDSQVTMMFWYRQQPGQSLTLIATANQGSEATYESGFVIDKFPISRPNLTFSTLTVSNMSPEDSSIYLCSVVGPRSYGYTFGSGTRLTVV.

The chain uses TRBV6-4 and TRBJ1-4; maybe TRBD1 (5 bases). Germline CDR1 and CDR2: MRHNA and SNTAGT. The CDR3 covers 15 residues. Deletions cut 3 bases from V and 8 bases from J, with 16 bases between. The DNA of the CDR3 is TGTGCCAGCAGTGAATTGCCAGGGCGGCGCGAAAAACTGTTTTTT. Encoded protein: CASSELPGRREKLFF.

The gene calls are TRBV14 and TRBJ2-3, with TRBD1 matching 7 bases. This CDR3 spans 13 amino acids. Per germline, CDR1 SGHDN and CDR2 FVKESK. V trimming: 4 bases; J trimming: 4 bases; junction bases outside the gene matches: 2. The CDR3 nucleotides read TGTGCCAGCAGCCCGACAGGGTCAGATACGCAGTATTTT. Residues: CASSPTGSDTQYF.

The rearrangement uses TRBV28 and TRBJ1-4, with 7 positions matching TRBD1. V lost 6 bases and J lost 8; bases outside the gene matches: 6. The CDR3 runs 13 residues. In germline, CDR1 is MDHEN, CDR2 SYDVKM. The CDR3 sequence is CASSPGTAEKLFF. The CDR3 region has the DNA TGTGCCAGCAGCCCCGGGACAGCAGAAAAACTGTTTTTT.

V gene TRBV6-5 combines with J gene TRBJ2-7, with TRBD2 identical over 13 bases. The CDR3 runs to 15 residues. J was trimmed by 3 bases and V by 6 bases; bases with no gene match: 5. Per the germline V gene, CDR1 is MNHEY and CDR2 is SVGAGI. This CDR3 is CASSMTSGGFYEQYF. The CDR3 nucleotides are TGTGCCAGCAGCATGACTAGCGGGGGGTTCTACGAGCAGTACTTC.

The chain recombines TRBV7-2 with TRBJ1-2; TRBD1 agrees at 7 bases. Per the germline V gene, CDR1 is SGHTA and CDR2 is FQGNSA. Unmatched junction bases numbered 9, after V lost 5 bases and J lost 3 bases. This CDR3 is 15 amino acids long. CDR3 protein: CASSPGQAQHYGYTF. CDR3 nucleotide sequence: TGTGCCAGCAGCCCAGGACAGGCCCAACACTATGGCTACACCTTC.

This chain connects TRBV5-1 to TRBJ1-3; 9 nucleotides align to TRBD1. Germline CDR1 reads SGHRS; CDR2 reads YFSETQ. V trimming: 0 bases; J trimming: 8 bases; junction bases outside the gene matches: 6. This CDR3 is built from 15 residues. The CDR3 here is CASSLGTGEEHTIYF. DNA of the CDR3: TGCGCCAGCAGCTTGGGGACAGGGGAGGAGCACACCATATATTTT.

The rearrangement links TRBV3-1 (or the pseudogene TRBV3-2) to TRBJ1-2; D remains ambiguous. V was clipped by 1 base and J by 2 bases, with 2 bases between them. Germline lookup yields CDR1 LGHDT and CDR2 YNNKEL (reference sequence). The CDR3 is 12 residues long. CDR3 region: CASSQANYGYTF. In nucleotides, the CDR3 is TGTGCCAGCAGCCAAGCCAACTATGGCTACACCTTC.

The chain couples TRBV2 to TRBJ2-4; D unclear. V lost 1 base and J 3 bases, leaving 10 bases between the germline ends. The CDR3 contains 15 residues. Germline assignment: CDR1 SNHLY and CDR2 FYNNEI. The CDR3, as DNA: TGTGCCAGCAGTGAAGTCCCGGGCCTCAAAAACATTCAGTACTTC. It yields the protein CASSEVPGLKNIQYF.

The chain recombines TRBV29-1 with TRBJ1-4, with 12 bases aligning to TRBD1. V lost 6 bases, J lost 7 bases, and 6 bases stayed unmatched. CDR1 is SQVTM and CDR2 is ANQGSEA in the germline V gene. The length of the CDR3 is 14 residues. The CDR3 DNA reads TGCAGCGTAGGGACAGGGGGCGGACGTGAAAAACTGTTTTTT. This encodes CSVGTGGGREKLFF.